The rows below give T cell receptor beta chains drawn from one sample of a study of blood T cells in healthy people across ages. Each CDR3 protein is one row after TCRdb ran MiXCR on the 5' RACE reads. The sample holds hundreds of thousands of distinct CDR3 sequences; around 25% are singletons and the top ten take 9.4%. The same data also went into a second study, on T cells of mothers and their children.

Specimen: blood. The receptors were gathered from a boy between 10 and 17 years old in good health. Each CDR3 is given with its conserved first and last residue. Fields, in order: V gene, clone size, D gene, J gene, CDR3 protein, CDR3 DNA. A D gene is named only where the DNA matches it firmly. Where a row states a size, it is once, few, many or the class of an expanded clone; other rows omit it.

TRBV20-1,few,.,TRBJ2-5,CSASQAQETQYF,TGCAGTGCTAGTCAAGCGCAGGAGACCCAGTACTTC
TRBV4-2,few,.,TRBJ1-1,CASSQERDGVGANTEAFF,TGTGCCAGCAGCCAAGAACGGGACGGGGTTGGGGCGAACACTGAAGCTTTCTTT
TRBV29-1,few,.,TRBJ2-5,CSVESQETQYF,TGCAGCGTTGAGTCCCAAGAGACCCAGTACTTC
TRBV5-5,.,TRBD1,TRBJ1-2,CASSLASGTGYGYTF,TGTGCCAGCAGCCTAGCTTCCGGGACAGGTTATGGCTACACCTTC
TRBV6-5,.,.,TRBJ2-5,CASSPLGGSQETQYF,TGTGCCAGCAGTCCTCTGGGCGGATCTCAAGAGACCCAGTACTTC
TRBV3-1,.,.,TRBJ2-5,CASSQDTARREETQYF,TGTGCCAGCAGCCAAGATACGGCTCGGCGGGAAGAGACCCAGTACTTC
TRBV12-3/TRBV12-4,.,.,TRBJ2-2,CASSPQQRPPGELFF,TGTGCCAGCAGTCCCCAACAGCGACCTCCCGGGGAGCTGTTTTTT
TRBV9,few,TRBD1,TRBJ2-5,CASSFHTGTGFGTQYF,TGTGCCAGCAGCTTCCACACCGGGACAGGGTTCGGGACCCAGTACTTC
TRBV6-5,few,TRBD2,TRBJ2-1,CASAGGGHPYNEQFF,TGTGCCAGCGCCGGCGGGGGGCACCCCTACAATGAGCAGTTCTTC
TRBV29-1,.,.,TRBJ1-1,CSVVVRGSEAFF,TGCAGCGTTGTCGTACGGGGAAGTGAAGCTTTCTTT
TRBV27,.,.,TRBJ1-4,CASSLLPPQEGEKLFF,TGTGCCAGCAGTTTATTGCCCCCTCAAGAGGGGGAAAAACTGTTTTTT
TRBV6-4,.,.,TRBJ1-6,CASSDDRNSPLHF,TGTGCCAGCAGTGACGACCGGAATTCACCCCTCCACTTT
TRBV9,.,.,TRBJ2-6,CASSVTTKSGANVLTF,TGTGCCAGCAGCGTAACAACCAAATCTGGGGCCAACGTCCTGACTTTC
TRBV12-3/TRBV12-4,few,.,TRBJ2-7,CASSLAPASEQYF,TGTGCCAGCAGTTTAGCGCCCGCATCCGAGCAGTACTTC
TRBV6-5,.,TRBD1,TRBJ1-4,CASGRGPNEKLFF,TGTGCCAGCGGGAGGGGGCCGAATGAAAAACTGTTTTTT
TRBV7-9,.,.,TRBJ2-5,CASSLLDQQGLETQYF,TGTGCCAGCAGCTTACTGGATCAACAGGGCTTAGAGACCCAGTACTTC
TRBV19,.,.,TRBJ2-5,CATSETQYF,TGTGCCACCTCAGAGACCCAGTACTTC
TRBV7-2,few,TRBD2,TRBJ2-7,CASSLRGVSEQYF,TGTGCCAGCAGCCTTCGGGGGGTCAGCGAGCAGTACTTC
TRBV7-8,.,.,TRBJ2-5,CASSLSAAGLETQYF,TGTGCCAGCAGCTTATCGGCTGCGGGACTAGAGACCCAGTACTTC
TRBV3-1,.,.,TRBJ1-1,CASSQAVNTEAFF,TGTGCCAGCAGCCAAGCAGTCAACACTGAAGCTTTCTTT
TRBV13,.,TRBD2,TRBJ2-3,CASSLRTSGGSTDTQYF,TGTGCCAGCAGCTTAAGGACTAGCGGGGGAAGCACAGATACGCAGTATTTT
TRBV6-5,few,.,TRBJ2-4,CASSFTVAKNIQYF,TGTGCCAGCAGTTTTACAGTAGCCAAAAACATTCAGTACTTC
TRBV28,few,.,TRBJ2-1,CASRATSYNEQFF,TGTGCCAGCAGGGCAACTAGCTACAATGAGCAGTTCTTC
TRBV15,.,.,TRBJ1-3,CATSRSGRAGNTIYF,TGTGCCACCAGCAGATCGGGCAGGGCTGGAAACACCATATATTTT
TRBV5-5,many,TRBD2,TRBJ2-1,CASSPGLAGGNEQFF,TGTGCCAGCAGCCCGGGACTAGCGGGAGGAAATGAGCAGTTCTTC
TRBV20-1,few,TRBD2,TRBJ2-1,CSARDPLAGYNNEQFF,TGCAGTGCTAGAGATCCGCTAGCGGGGTACAACAATGAGCAGTTCTTC
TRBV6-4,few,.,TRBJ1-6,CASTAFYNSPLHF,TGTGCCAGCACAGCTTTCTATAATTCACCCCTCCACTTT
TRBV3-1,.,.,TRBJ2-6,CASRTGKAGANVLTF,TGTGCCAGCAGAACAGGGAAGGCCGGGGCCAACGTCCTGACTTTC
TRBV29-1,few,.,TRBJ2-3,CSVDSRELETDTQYF,TGCAGCGTCGACTCCCGGGAGTTGGAAACAGATACGCAGTATTTT
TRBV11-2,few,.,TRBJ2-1,CASSFWGRSSYNEQFF,TGTGCCAGCAGCTTCTGGGGGCGGAGCTCCTACAATGAGCAGTTCTTC
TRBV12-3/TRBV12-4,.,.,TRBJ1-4,CASSPPGTLNEKLFF,TGTGCCAGCAGTCCCCCCGGGACCCTTAATGAAAAACTGTTTTTT
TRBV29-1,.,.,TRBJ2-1,CSVDASRGLISYNEQFF,TGCAGCGTTGATGCGAGCCGGGGCTTAATCTCCTACAATGAGCAGTTCTTC
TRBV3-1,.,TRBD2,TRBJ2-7,CASSQISGRWNEQYF,TGTGCCAGCAGCCAAATAAGCGGGAGGTGGAACGAGCAGTACTTC
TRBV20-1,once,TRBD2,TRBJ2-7,CSAPSGDYEQYF,TGCAGTGCTCCGAGCGGGGACTACGAGCAGTACTTC
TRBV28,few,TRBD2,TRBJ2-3,CASSLGLAGGSDTQYF,TGTGCCAGCAGTTTGGGACTAGCGGGAGGATCAGATACGCAGTATTTT
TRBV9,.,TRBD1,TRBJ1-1,CASSVFQGVNTEAFF,TGTGCCAGCAGCGTATTTCAGGGGGTGAACACTGAAGCTTTCTTT
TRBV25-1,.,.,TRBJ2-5,CASSESKGGGRETQYF,TGTGCCAGCAGTGAAAGTAAAGGGGGCGGGAGGGAGACCCAGTACTTC
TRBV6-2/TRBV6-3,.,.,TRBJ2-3,CASNHGTDTQYF,TGTGCCAGCAATCATGGCACAGATACGCAGTATTTT
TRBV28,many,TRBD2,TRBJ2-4,CASFGTSGSIQYF,TGTGCCAGCTTCGGGACTAGCGGGAGCATTCAGTACTTC
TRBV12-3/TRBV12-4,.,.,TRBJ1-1,CASSPLFRVMNTEAFF,TGTGCCAGCAGTCCCCTCTTTAGGGTGATGAACACTGAAGCTTTCTTT
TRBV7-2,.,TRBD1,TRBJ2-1,CASKISGTGSNEQFF,TGTGCCAGCAAGATCTCCGGGACAGGCAGCAATGAGCAGTTCTTC
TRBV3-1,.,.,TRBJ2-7,CASSQVEGHEQYF,TGTGCCAGCAGCCAAGTCGAAGGGCACGAGCAGTACTTC
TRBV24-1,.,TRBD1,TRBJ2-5,CATSDLGQGQETQYF,TGTGCCACCAGTGATTTGGGACAGGGCCAAGAGACCCAGTACTTC
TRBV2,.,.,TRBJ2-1,CASGSRGSYNELFF,TGTGCCAGCGGCTCCCGGGGGTCCTACAATGAGCTGTTCTTC
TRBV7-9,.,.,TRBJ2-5,CASRTNQETRYF,TGTGCCAGCAGGACGAATCAAGAGACCCGGTACTTC
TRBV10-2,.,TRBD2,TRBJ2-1,CASSEPRTSGRNNEQFF,TGCGCCAGCAGTGAGCCCCGGACTAGCGGGAGGAACAATGAGCAGTTCTTC
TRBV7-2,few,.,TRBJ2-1,CASSLAVSNNEQFF,TGTGCCAGCAGCTTAGCCGTCAGCAACAATGAGCAGTTCTTC
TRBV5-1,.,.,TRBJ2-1,CASSFNGPNEQFF,TGCGCCAGCAGCTTTAACGGGCCTAATGAGCAGTTCTTC
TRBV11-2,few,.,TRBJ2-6,CASSLNAGGANVLTF,TGTGCCAGCAGCTTAAACGCCGGTGGGGCCAACGTCCTGACTTTC
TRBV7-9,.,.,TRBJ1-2,CASSFFTLGADGYTF,TGTGCCAGCAGCTTTTTCACCCTGGGGGCGGATGGCTACACCTTC
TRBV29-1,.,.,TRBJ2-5,CSVEDPGQHQETQYF,TGCAGCGTTGAAGATCCAGGACAGCACCAAGAGACCCAGTACTTC
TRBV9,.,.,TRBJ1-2,CASSGTPDSSYGYTF,TGTGCCAGCAGCGGAACTCCTGACAGCAGCTATGGCTACACCTTC
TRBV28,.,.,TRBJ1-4,CASSFLPSLSLGTNEKLFF,TGTGCCAGCAGTTTCCTTCCTTCCCTATCGTTGGGAACTAATGAAAAACTGTTTTTT
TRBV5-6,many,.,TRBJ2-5,CASSLLGGDRETQYF,TGTGCCAGCAGCTTGCTTGGAGGGGACCGAGAGACCCAGTACTTC